One and the same sample provided the 2 T cell receptor beta chains below, sequenced in a study of blood T cell repertoires in COVID-19. Produced via immunoSEQ multiplex PCR; TCRdb's table is partial and in-frame only. The sample includes about 160,000 clones, about 80% of them seen just once. Sample: peripheral blood. The source is a woman aged 80 or older with acute or convalescent COVID-19.

In this sample, this clone turned up a few times. V gene TRBV7-2 combines with J gene TRBJ1-3; D is ambiguous. This CDR3 contains 14 residues. CDR1 and CDR2 from the germline V gene are SGHTA and FQGNSA. V was clipped by 5 bases and J by 8 bases, with 16 bases between them. DNA for the CDR3: TGTGCCAGCAGCCGTGGGAGGTTTCTAGACACCATATATTTT. It translates to CASSRGRFLDTIYF.

This clone came up a few times. Other DNA sequences in the sample encode the same CDR3. The chain uses TRBV30 and TRBJ1-1; tentative D call: TRBD1 (5 bases). V shed 0 bases and J shed 7 bases, with 12 bases lying between them. Per germline, CDR1 GTSNPN and CDR2 SVGIG (reference sequence). This CDR3 is 13 amino acids long. CDR3 amino acids: CAWSVGLGGEAFF. CDR3 nucleotides: TGTGCCTGGAGTGTGGGACTGGGGGGTGAAGCTTTCTTT.